This passage covers 18 T cell receptor beta chains from one sample sequenced in a study of PD-1 blockade in classical Hodgkin lymphoma. Repertoires were generated with immunoSEQ multiplex PCR, while TCRdb's copy carries only in-frame clones and drops some. This table holds 110,000 or so clones, approximately 89% found once. Time point given: cycle 4 day 1 (C4D1), after more than five weeks of nivolumab. Relapses following autologous stem cell transplantation were seen in all patients, with brentuximab vedotin exposure varying. Sequenced material: peripheral blood mononuclear cells (PBMCs), taken before the fourth cycle of nivolumab. These receptors were taken from a human donor with classical Hodgkin lymphoma.

This clone appeared a single time. V usage is TRBV5-8 and J usage is TRBJ2-2; D gene ambiguous. Germline V gene sequence: CDR1 SGHTS, CDR2 YDEGEE. V lost 4 bases and J lost 4, with 20 bases in between. The CDR3 consists of 17 residues. Written as DNA, the CDR3 is TGTGCCAGCAGCCTATACCCCTCCGGGTCGACCACCGGGGAGCTGTTTTTT. As protein: CASSLYPSGSTTGELFF.

This clone appeared once. The CDR3 protein is CASSEAGFWAAGEKLFF. The CDR3 DNA reads as TGTGCCAGCAGTGAAGCGGGGTTTTGGGCAGCCGGCGAAAAACTGTTTTTT. The chain combines TRBV6-1 with TRBJ1-4; no definite D call. The V end was cut by 0 bases, the J end by 8 bases, with 19 bases between. From germline, CDR1 is MNHNS and CDR2 SASEGT. The CDR3 is 17 amino acids.

The J gene is TRBJ2-3, the V gene TRBV9; 7 bases are shared with TRBD2. V dropped 2 bases and J dropped 0; count of bases not matched to a gene: 3. Per the germline V gene, CDR1 is SGDLS and CDR2 is YYNGEE. CDR3 length: 15 amino acids. CDR3: CASSVLSGSTDTQYF. In DNA, the CDR3 is TGTGCCAGCAGCGTCCTTAGCGGGAGCACAGATACGCAGTATTTT.

The genes are TRBV6-6 and TRBJ1-1; 9 bases map to TRBD1. Germline CDR1 MNHNY, CDR2 SVGAGI (reference sequence). With 3 bases clipped from V and 1 base from J, the junction kept 6 bases outside the gene matches. The CDR3 spans 16 residues. The CDR3, as DNA: TGTGCCAGCAGTTATACACCGGGACAGGGGAACACTGAAGCTTTCTTT. Protein sequence: CASSYTPGQGNTEAFF.

The chain uses TRBV2 and TRBJ2-3; 7 positions agree with TRBD2. V dropped 6 bases and J dropped 0; count of bases not matched to a gene: 12. Germline lookup yields CDR1 SNHLY and CDR2 FYNNEI. The CDR3 is made up of 17 amino acids. The CDR3 protein is CASRTDGGLRSTDTQYF. The CDR3 nucleotides are TGTGCCAGCAGGACCGACGGGGGGTTGAGGAGCACAGATACGCAGTATTTT.

The rearrangement uses TRBV30 and TRBJ2-7; 13 nucleotides agree with TRBD2. This CDR3 comprises 17 residues. The V segment lost 0 bases and the J segment 2 bases; nucleotides outside the gene matches: 7. Germline CDR1 and CDR2: GTSNPN and SVGIG (reference sequence). In nucleotides, the CDR3 is TGTGCCTGGAGTGTAACTGGGACTAGCGGGACCGCCTACGAGCAGTACTTC. Its translation: CAWSVTGTSGTAYEQYF.

This chain links TRBV11-2 with TRBJ2-3; D unclear. The CDR3 totals 17 residues. The ends were cut back, 2 bases at V and 1 base at J, with 16 bases in the middle. CDR1 and CDR2 (germline): SGHAT, FQNNGV. In nucleotides, the CDR3 is TGTGCCAGCAGCTTACTTTTTTCCGGGTTAGGCACAGATACGCAGTATTTT. The encoded protein is CASSLLFSGLGTDTQYF.

In the case of this clone: The sample contains more than one DNA sequence encoding this CDR3. The rearrangement joins TRBV20-1 to TRBJ1-1; 7 bases fit TRBD1. Trimming removed 4 bases from V and 6 bases from J; junction bases left unmatched: 2. CDR1 DFQATT and CDR2 SNEGSKA come from the germline V gene (reference sequence). The CDR3 contains 11 residues. CDR3 nucleotide sequence: TGCAGTGCTAAGGGGACAGCTGAAGCTTTCTTT. It translates to CSAKGTAEAFF.

The rearrangement links TRBV9 to TRBJ1-3; 8 positions match TRBD1. The germline gives CDR1 SGDLS, CDR2 YYNGEE. With 4 bases clipped from V and 0 bases from J, the junction kept 9 bases outside the gene matches. CDR3 length equals 17 residues. In DNA form, the CDR3 reads TGTGCCAGCAGCCTCGGGACAGGACTCAACTCTGGAAACACCATATATTTT. Amino acids: CASSLGTGLNSGNTIYF.

Turning to this clone: At one of its ends the junction is not consistent with the germline gene, which may arise from a read error. V and J are TRBV20-1 and TRBJ1-2; D possibly corresponds to TRBD1 (5 bases). Per the germline V gene, CDR1 is DFQATT and CDR2 is SNEGSKA (reference sequence). CDR3 length equals 11 residues. CDR3 amino acids: CSARAGGKTAF. The CDR3 DNA reads as TGCAGTGCCAGGGCTGGAGGGAAGACGGCCTTC.

The genes are TRBV5-8 and TRBJ2-3; 8 bases are a match to TRBD2. The ends lost 2 bases at V and 0 bases at J; junction bases unmatched: 8. Germline CDR1 SGHTS, CDR2 YDEGEE. This CDR3 spans 17 amino acids. CDR3 sequence reads: CASSFSPTSGSTDTQYF. The CDR3 DNA reads as TGTGCCAGCAGCTTCTCCCCAACTAGCGGAAGCACAGATACGCAGTATTTT.

The CDR3 coding sequence is TGTGCCAGCAGTAACGGACAGGGGTATCAGCCCCAGCATTTT. Encoded protein: CASSNGQGYQPQHF. This chain connects TRBV13 to TRBJ1-5, with 9 positions matching TRBD1. Germline V gene sequence: CDR1 PRHDT, CDR2 FYEKMQ (reference sequence). J gave up 5 bases and V 6 bases, and 5 bases lay outside the gene matches. This CDR3 contains 14 residues. Looking up the rest from reference TRBV13 and TRBJ1-5 gives the full variable domain: AAGVIQSPRHLIKEKRETATLKCYPIPRHDTVYWYQQGPGQDPQFLISFYEKMQSDKGSIPDRFSAQQFSDYHSELNMSSLELGDSALYFCASSNGQGYQPQHFGDGTRLSIL.

V and J are TRBV5-6 and TRBJ2-1; D unresolved. There are 13 residues in the CDR3. Germline V CDR1 and CDR2: SGHDT, YYEEEE. Trimming left V 0 bases short and J 6 bases short, with 7 bases between. The CDR3 DNA is TGTGCCAGCAGCTTGGCGGGCGGCAATGAGCAGTTCTTC. As protein: CASSLAGGNEQFF. The entire variable domain, with the rest obtained from reference TRBV5-6 and TRBJ2-1, is as follows: DAGVTQSPTHLIKTRGQQVTLRCSPKSGHDTVSWYQQALGQGPQFIFQYYEEEERQRGNFPDRFSGHQFPNYSSELNVNALLLGDSALYLCASSLAGGNEQFFGPGTRLTVL.

The rearrangement links TRBV27 to TRBJ1-2; 8 bases align to TRBD1. After removal of 0 bases from V and 3 bases from J, the junction contained 12 bases not matched to a gene. The CDR3 is 18 residues long. Germline V gene lookup returns CDR1 MNHEY and CDR2 SMNVEV (reference sequence). In DNA, the CDR3 is TGTGCCAGCAGTTTATCGAGGGACAGGCTCCGGTGGGACTATGGCTACACCTTC. Translating gives CASSLSRDRLRWDYGYTF.

The gene calls are TRBV27 and TRBJ2-1, with a possible D match to TRBD2 (5 bases). Germline loops: CDR1 MNHEY, CDR2 SMNVEV (reference sequence). This CDR3 has 14 residues. V was shortened by 6 bases and J by 4 bases, with 13 bases between the two germline ends. For the CDR3, the DNA is TGTGCCAGCAGACTCCAAACGGGGTACAATGAGCAGTTCTTC. It encodes CASRLQTGYNEQFF.

The rearrangement joins TRBV7-2 to TRBJ2-7; D possibly corresponds to TRBD1 (5 bases). The germline gives CDR1 SGHTA, CDR2 FQGNSA. This CDR3 is 15 amino acids long. Trimming pared 1 base from V and 0 bases from J, leaving 10 bases between. CDR3: CASSLDGANSYEQYF. The CDR3 nucleotides are TGTGCCAGCAGCTTAGATGGGGCTAACTCCTACGAGCAGTACTTC. The full variable domain, with the rest looked up from reference TRBV7-2 and TRBJ2-7, is GAGVSQSPSNKVTEKGKDVELRCDPISGHTALYWYRQSLGQGLEFLIYFQGNSAPDKSGLPSDRFSAERTGGSVSTLTIQRTQQEDSAVYLCASSLDGANSYEQYFGPGTRLTVT.

V and J are TRBV6-4 and TRBJ1-4; 8 positions match TRBD1. Germline V gene lookup returns CDR1 MRHNA and CDR2 SNTAGT. Trimming cost V 9 bases and J 12 bases; bases outside gene matches: 15. The CDR3 has 14 amino acids. CDR3: CASSPTGEVRELFF. The CDR3 region has the DNA TGTGCCAGTAGTCCGACAGGGGAGGTGCGAGAACTGTTTTTT.

The V call is TRBV6-5, the J call TRBJ1-1; D possibly corresponds to TRBD1 (6 bases). V dropped 2 bases and J dropped 1 base, with 11 bases sitting between them. The CDR3 runs to 15 residues. Looked up from germline, CDR1 is MNHEY and CDR2 is SVGAGI. CDR3 sequence (DNA): TGTGCCAGCAGTTACGGTCGGACAGCGAACACTGAAGCTTTCTTT. Its translation: CASSYGRTANTEAFF.